The clone carrying this T cell receptor beta chain was observed many times. Antigen: not known. Arm-PCR of CDR3 regions and iRepertoire HTBI primers were the basis on which TCR beta libraries were built. TCRdb processed the multiplex PCR reads anew with MiXCR; each CDR3 protein has one entry. The sample contains some 410,000 distinct CDR3 sequences, roughly 15% of which appear only once. The time point here: newly diagnosed GD, antithyroid drugs for less than 3 months. From PBMCs, RNA was extracted and then used to make the TCR library. CDR1 is SGHAT, CDR2 FQNNGV, per germline. The CDR3 has 15 amino acids. V gave up 6 bases and J gave up 6 bases; unmatched junction bases: 7. The data belong to a study of regulatory T cells in long-lasting Graves disease. Whole-study results and caveats: Favored gene segments in persistent disease were TRBV28, TRBJ1-2 and TRBJ2-5.

The same data also went into a second study, on T cells in Graves' hyperthyroidism and ophthalmopathy. That work states: A patient was excluded if there was uncontrolled infection, other autoimmune disease, pregnancy or lactation. First-round RT-PCR targeting the TCR CDR3 was performed with the HTBI primer set.

The receptor's source is a woman in her 30s with Graves disease. The chain carries TRBV11-2 and TRBJ2-2; TRBD1 matches 10 bases. Sequenced here: peripheral blood mononuclear cells (PBMCs), sampled at new diagnosis, from a patient treated with antithyroid drugs. CDR3 sequence: CASRNPGQGPGELFF. The CDR3 DNA sequence: TGTGCCAGCAGAAACCCGGGACAGGGGCCCGGGGAGCTGTTTTTT.